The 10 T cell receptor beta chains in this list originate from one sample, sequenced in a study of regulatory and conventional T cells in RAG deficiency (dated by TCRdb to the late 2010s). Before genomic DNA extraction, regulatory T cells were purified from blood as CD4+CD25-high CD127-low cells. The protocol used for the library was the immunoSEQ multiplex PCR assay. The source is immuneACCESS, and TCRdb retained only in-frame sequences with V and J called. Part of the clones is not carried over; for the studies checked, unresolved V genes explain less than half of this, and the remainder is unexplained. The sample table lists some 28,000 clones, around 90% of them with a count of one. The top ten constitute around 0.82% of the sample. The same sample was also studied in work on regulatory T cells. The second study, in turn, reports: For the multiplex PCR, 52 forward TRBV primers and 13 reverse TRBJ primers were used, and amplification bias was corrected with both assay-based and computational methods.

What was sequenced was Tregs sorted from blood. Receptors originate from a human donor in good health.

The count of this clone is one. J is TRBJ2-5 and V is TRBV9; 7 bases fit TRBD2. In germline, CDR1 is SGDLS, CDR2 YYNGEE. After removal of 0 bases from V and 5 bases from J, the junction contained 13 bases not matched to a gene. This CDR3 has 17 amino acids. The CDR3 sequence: CASSVEGRDLSGETQYF. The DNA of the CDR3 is TGTGCCAGCAGCGTAGAGGGGAGGGACCTCAGCGGGGAGACCCAGTACTTC.

The CDR3 bases are TGTGCCAGCAGCTTGGAGTTAGAGACCCAGTACTTC. Its translation: CASSLELETQYF. The V gene is TRBV5-6, the J gene TRBJ2-5; the D is unclear. CDR1 is SGHDT and CDR2 is YYEEEE in the germline V gene. V lost 0 bases, J lost 4 bases, and 4 bases lay in between. This CDR3 region has 12 residues.

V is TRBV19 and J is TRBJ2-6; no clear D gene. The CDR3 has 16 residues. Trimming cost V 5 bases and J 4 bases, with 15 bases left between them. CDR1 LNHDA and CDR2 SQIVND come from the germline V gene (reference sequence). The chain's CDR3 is CASSVIPSSGANVLTF. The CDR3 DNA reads TGTGCCAGTAGTGTTATTCCGTCGTCGGGGGCCAACGTCCTGACTTTC.

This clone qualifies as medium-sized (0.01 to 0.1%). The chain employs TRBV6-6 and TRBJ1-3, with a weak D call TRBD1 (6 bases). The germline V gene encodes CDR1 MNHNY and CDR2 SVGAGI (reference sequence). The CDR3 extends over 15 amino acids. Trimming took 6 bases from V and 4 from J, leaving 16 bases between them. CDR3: CASRETGVEGNTIYF. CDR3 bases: TGTGCCAGCAGAGAGACAGGAGTGGAAGGAAACACCATATATTTT.

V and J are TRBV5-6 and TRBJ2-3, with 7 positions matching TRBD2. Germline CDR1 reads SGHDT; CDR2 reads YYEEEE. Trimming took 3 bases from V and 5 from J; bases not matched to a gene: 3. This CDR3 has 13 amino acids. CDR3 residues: CASSSGGEDTQYF. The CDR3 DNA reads TGTGCCAGCAGCTCGGGGGGTGAAGATACGCAGTATTTT.

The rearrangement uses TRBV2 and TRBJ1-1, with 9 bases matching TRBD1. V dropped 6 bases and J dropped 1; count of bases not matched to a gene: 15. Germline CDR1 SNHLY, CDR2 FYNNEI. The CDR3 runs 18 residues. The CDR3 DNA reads TGTGCCAGCAGGGAGACACAGGGGGCCGGGGTAAGGAACACTGAAGCTTTCTTT. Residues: CASRETQGAGVRNTEAFF.

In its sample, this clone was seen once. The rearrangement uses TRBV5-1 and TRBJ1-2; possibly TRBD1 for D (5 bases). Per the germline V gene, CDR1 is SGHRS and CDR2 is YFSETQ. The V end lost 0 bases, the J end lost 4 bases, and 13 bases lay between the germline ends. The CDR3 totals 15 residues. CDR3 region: CASSLGGDGVYGYTF. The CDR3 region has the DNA TGCGCCAGCAGCTTGGGCGGGGACGGCGTCTATGGCTACACCTTC. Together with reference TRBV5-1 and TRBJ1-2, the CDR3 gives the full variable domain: KAGVTQTPRYLIKTRGQQVTLSCSPISGHRSVSWYQQTPGQGLQFLFEYFSETQRNKGNFPGRFSGRQFSNSRSEMNVSTLELGDSALYLCASSLGGDGVYGYTFGSGTRLTVV.

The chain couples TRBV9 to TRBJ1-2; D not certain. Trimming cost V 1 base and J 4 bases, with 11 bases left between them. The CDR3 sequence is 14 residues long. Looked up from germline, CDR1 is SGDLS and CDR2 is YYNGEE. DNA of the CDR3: TGTGCCAGCAGCGTAACCCTCGGACGCTATGGCTACACCTTC. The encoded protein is CASSVTLGRYGYTF.

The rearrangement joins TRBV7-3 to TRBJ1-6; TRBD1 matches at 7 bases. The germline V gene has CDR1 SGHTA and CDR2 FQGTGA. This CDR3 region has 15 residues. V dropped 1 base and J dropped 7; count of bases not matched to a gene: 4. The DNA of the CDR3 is TGTGCCAGCAGCTTAAGGGGGGACAGAAATTCACCCCTCCACTTT. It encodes CASSLRGDRNSPLHF.

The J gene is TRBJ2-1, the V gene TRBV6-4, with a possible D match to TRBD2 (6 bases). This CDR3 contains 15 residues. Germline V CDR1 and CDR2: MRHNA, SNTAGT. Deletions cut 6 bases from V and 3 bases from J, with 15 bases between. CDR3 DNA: TGTGCCAGCAGCGTCGGGACTGGCCACTACAATGAGCAGTTCTTC. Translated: CASSVGTGHYNEQFF.